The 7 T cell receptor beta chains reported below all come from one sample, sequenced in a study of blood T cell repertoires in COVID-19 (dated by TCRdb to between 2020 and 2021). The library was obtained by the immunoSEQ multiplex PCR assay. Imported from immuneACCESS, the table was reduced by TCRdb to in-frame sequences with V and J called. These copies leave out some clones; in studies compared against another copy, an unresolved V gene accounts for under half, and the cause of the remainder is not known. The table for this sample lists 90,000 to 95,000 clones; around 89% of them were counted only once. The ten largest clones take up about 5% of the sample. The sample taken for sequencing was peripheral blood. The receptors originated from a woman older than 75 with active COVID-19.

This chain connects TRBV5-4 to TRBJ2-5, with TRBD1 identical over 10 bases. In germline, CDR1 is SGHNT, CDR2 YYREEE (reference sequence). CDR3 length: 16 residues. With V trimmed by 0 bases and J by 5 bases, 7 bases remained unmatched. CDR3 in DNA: TGTGCCAGCAGCTTGGGACCCGACAGGGGGCGGGAGACCCAGTACTTC. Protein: CASSLGPDRGRETQYF.

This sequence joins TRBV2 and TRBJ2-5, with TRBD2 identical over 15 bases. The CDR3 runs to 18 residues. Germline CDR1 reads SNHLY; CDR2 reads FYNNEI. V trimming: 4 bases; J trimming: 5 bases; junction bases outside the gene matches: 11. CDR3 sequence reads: CASSVGTSGRPGPETQYF. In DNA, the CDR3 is TGTGCCAGCAGTGTAGGGACTAGCGGGAGGCCAGGCCCCGAGACCCAGTACTTC.

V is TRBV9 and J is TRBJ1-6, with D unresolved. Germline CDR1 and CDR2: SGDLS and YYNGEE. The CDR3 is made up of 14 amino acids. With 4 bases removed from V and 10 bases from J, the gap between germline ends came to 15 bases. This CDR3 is CASSPTGVRSPLHF. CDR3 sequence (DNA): TGTGCCAGCAGCCCTACCGGGGTCCGATCACCCCTCCACTTT. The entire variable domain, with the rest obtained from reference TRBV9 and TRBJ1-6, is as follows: DSGVTQTPKHLITATGQRVTLRCSPRSGDLSVYWYQQSLDQGLQFLIQYYNGEERAKGNILERFSAQQFPDLHSELNLSSLELGDSALYFCASSPTGVRSPLHFGNGTRLTVT.

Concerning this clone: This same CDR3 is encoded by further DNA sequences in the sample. The CDR3 spells CASSPDRGNQPQHF. As DNA, the CDR3 is TGTGCCAGCAGCCCCGACAGAGGCAATCAGCCCCAGCATTTT. This chain connects TRBV5-6 to TRBJ1-5, with a tentative D call TRBD1 (5 bases). Trimming took off 4 bases at V and 2 bases at J, with 10 bases between the two ends. The CDR3 length is 14 residues. CDR1 SGHDT and CDR2 YYEEEE come from the germline V gene. Full variable domain (missing parts from reference TRBV5-6 and TRBJ1-5): DAGVTQSPTHLIKTRGQQVTLRCSPKSGHDTVSWYQQALGQGPQFIFQYYEEEERQRGNFPDRFSGHQFPNYSSELNVNALLLGDSALYLCASSPDRGNQPQHFGDGTRLSIL.

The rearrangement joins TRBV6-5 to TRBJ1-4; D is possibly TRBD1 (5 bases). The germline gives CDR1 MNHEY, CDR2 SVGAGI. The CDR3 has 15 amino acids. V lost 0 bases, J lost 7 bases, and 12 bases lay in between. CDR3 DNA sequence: TGTGCCAGCAGTTACTCGCGTCAGGGTCGTGAAAAACTGTTTTTT. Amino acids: CASSYSRQGREKLFF.

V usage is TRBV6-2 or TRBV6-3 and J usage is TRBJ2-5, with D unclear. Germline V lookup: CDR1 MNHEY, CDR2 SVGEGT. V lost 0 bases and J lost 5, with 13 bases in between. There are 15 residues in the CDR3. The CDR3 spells CASSYSVVPGETQYF. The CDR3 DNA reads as TGTGCCAGCAGTTACTCTGTAGTACCCGGGGAGACCCAGTACTTC.

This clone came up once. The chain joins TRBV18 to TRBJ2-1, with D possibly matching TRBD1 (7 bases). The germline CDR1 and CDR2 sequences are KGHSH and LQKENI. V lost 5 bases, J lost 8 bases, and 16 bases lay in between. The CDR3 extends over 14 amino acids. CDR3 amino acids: CASSDSTGRHEQFF. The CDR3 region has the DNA TGTGCCAGCTCAGATTCGACAGGGAGGCATGAGCAGTTCTTC.